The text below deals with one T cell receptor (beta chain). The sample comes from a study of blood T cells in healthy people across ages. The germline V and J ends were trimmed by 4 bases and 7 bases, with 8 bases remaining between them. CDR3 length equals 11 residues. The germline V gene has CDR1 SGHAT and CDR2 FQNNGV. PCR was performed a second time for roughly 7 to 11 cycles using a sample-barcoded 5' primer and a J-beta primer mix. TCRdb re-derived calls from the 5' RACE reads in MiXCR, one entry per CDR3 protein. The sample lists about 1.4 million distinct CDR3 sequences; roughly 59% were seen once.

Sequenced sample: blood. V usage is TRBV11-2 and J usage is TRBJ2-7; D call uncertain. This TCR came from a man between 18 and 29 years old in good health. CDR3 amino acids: CASSSRVEQYF. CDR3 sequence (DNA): TGTGCCAGCAGCTCACGGGTTGAGCAGTACTTC.